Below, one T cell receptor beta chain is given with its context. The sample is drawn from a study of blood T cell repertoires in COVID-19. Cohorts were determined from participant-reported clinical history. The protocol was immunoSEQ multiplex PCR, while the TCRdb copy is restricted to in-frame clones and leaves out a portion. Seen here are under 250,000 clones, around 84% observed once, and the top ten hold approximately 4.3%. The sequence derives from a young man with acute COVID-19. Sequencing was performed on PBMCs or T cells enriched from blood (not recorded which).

CDR3 residues: CASRPLQGNTEAFF. The CDR3 DNA is TGTGCCAGCAGGCCGTTACAGGGGAACACTGAAGCTTTCTTT. The chain is built from TRBV28 and TRBJ1-1; maybe TRBD1 (6 bases). This CDR3 has 14 residues. V was shortened by 6 bases and J by 1 base, with 12 bases between the two germline ends. Looked up from germline, CDR1 is MDHEN and CDR2 is SYDVKM.